Listed here are 24 T cell receptor beta chains from one sample, sequenced in a study of CD8 T cells in Susac syndrome. Random hexamers were used to reverse transcribe the RNA input (about 0.5 to 1 ug). TCRdb independently ran MiXCR on the immunoSEQ multiplex PCR reads; one entry per CDR3 protein. This table has about 200,000 distinct CDR3 sequences, under 97% appearing once. Sample: CD4+ T cells from PBMCs. Receptors were obtained from a human donor with multiple sclerosis.

This sequence joins TRBV27 and TRBJ1-1; 7 nucleotides match TRBD1. The CDR3 spans 15 residues. After removal of 5 bases from V and 1 base from J, the junction contained 7 bases not matched to a gene. Germline loops: CDR1 MNHEY, CDR2 SMNVEV (reference sequence). Written as DNA, the CDR3 is TGTGCCAGCAGTCCACAGACAGGGACGAACACTGAAGCTTTCTTT. It translates to CASSPQTGTNTEAFF.

The V and J genes are TRBV27 and TRBJ2-3; D remains unclear. CDR1 and CDR2 (germline): MNHEY, SMNVEV (reference sequence). The CDR3 is 13 amino acids. V was trimmed by 4 bases and J by 6 bases, leaving 11 bases between them. Written as DNA, the CDR3 is TGTGCCAGCAGTTGGCAAGCGAGGGATACGCAGTATTTT. As protein: CASSWQARDTQYF.

This clonotype was seen more than once but under ten times. The chain combines TRBV18 with TRBJ2-7; D gene uncertain. CDR1 and CDR2 from the germline V gene are KGHSH and LQKENI. V was clipped by 1 base and J by 2 bases, with 12 bases between them. The CDR3 has 15 residues. The CDR3 region is CASSPQGNSAYEQYF. The DNA for the CDR3 is TGTGCCAGCTCACCACAGGGAAACTCAGCCTACGAGCAGTACTTC.

The rearrangement uses TRBV5-4 and TRBJ2-5; D is ambiguous. Trimming removed 1 base at V and 5 bases at J, with 9 bases between. The germline gives CDR1 SGHNT, CDR2 YYREEE (reference sequence). The length of the CDR3 is 13 residues. Here the CDR3 reads CASSLWAKETQYF. In nucleotides, the CDR3 is TGTGCCAGCAGCTTGTGGGCAAAGGAGACCCAGTACTTC.

V and J are TRBV2 and TRBJ2-7; D remains unclear. Germline CDR1 reads SNHLY; CDR2 reads FYNNEI. V gave up 7 bases and J gave up 2 bases, with 9 bases separating them. CDR3 size: 12 residues. The CDR3 protein is CASTVSTYEQYF. The CDR3 DNA reads TGTGCCAGCACGGTTTCAACCTACGAGCAGTACTTC.

This sequence joins TRBV19 and TRBJ1-1; D is unresolved. Germline V gene lookup returns CDR1 LNHDA and CDR2 SQIVND (reference sequence). This CDR3 spans 14 amino acids. Trimming shortened V by 3 bases and J by 10 bases, and 18 bases separated the two germline ends. CDR3 nucleotides: TGTGCCAGTAGTATCTCCCCGAGAGCGAGCTCAGCTTTCTTT. Its protein product is CASSISPRASSAFF.

This chain connects TRBV29-1 to TRBJ2-3; 11 bases align to TRBD2. Germline-derived CDR1 and CDR2 are SQVTM and ANQGSEA. CDR3 length: 15 residues. The J segment lost 5 bases and the V segment lost 3 bases, leaving 7 bases of the junction unmatched. CDR3 in amino acids: CSVDRLAGGEDTQYF. CDR3 nucleotide sequence: TGCAGCGTTGATAGGCTAGCGGGGGGAGAAGATACGCAGTATTTT.

The sample holds one count of this clonotype. The CDR3 does not end in the conserved phenylalanine or tryptophan, so this is likely a read error. The genes are TRBV29-1 and TRBJ1-2; D not certain. The CDR3 runs to 11 residues. The ends were cut back, 4 bases at V and 8 bases at J, with 11 bases in the middle. CDR1 is SQVTM and CDR2 is ANQGSEA in the germline V gene. The chain's CDR3 is CSVVVGGGYTL. The DNA for the CDR3 is TGCAGCGTTGTAGTAGGTGGCGGCTACACCCTC.

The chain couples TRBV29-1 to TRBJ1-1, with TRBD1 identical over 10 bases. V was clipped by 8 bases and J by 3 bases; unmatched bases: 21. This CDR3 has 18 residues. Germline CDR1 SQVTM, CDR2 ANQGSEA. The CDR3 region is CSTTGTGVEVSLYTEAFF. As DNA, the CDR3 is TGCAGCACAACCGGGACAGGGGTAGAGGTCTCCTTGTACACTGAAGCTTTCTTT.

The chain joins TRBV30 to TRBJ1-5, with D unresolved. This CDR3 is built from 12 residues. V was pared by 3 bases and J by 7 bases, with 10 bases between. Germline CDR1 reads GTSNPN; CDR2 reads SVGIG (reference sequence). CDR3 in amino acids: CAWSEQTQPQHF. The CDR3 nucleotides read TGTGCCTGGAGCGAACAAACACAGCCCCAGCATTTT.

The rearrangement uses TRBV20-1 and TRBJ2-5; 10 bases agree with TRBD1. Unmatched junction bases numbered 6, after V lost 5 bases and J lost 6 bases. This CDR3 spans 13 amino acids. Germline V CDR1 and CDR2: DFQATT, SNEGSKA (reference sequence). CDR3 sequence (DNA): TGCAGTGCTTCAAGGGACAGGGGAAAGACCCAGTACTTC. This encodes CSASRDRGKTQYF.

The J gene is TRBJ2-1, the V gene TRBV24-1; 7 positions agree with TRBD1. V lost 9 bases and J lost 5; bases outside the gene matches: 9. CDR3 length: 14 residues. CDR1 KGHDR and CDR2 SFDVKD come from the germline V gene. The CDR3 loop is CATGSTGSHNEQFF. The CDR3 DNA is TGTGCCACCGGATCGACAGGGTCACACAATGAGCAGTTCTTC.

This clonotype was seen once. The chain links TRBV29-1 to TRBJ2-2, with 9 bases that match TRBD2. V lost 7 bases, J lost 3 bases, and 9 bases stayed unmatched. Germline values: CDR1 SQVTM, CDR2 ANQGSEA. CDR3 size: 15 residues. The CDR3 nucleotides are TGCAGCGGGAGGGTTAGCGGGGGCTACACCGGGGAGCTGTTTTTT. Amino acid sequence: CSGRVSGGYTGELFF.

This rearrangement joins TRBV7-2 to TRBJ2-5; D is perhaps TRBD1 (6 bases). CDR1 and CDR2 from the germline V gene are SGHTA and FQGNSA. There are 13 residues in the CDR3. The V end lost 6 bases, the J end lost 4 bases, and 12 bases lay between the germline ends. The CDR3 here is CASSSGVRETQYF. The CDR3 bases are TGTGCCAGCAGTTCAGGGGTCCGAGAGACCCAGTACTTC.

The chain is built from TRBV30 and TRBJ1-5, with D perhaps matching TRBD1 (5 bases). CDR1 is GTSNPN and CDR2 is SVGIG in the germline V gene (reference sequence). The CDR3 spans 13 residues. The V end was cut by 1 base, the J end by 7 bases, with 11 bases between. CDR3 DNA sequence: TGTGCCTGGAGTGCAGGGTGGGGCCAGCCCCAGCATTTT. It is translated as CAWSAGWGQPQHF.

The chain couples TRBV20-1 to TRBJ1-6; a possible D gene is TRBD1 (6 bases). Deletions cut 2 bases from V and 0 bases from J, with 20 bases between. CDR3 length equals 19 residues. Germline lookup yields CDR1 DFQATT and CDR2 SNEGSKA (reference sequence). CDR3 amino acids: CSARIRWGRGGSYNSPLHF. The CDR3 DNA sequence: TGCAGTGCTAGAATACGATGGGGCAGGGGAGGCTCCTATAATTCACCCCTCCACTTT.

J is TRBJ2-7 and V is TRBV4-3; 9 nucleotides align to TRBD1. This CDR3 spans 15 amino acids. Unmatched junction bases numbered 5, after V lost 3 bases and J lost 2 bases. The germline V gene encodes CDR1 LGHNA and CDR2 YSLEER. CDR3 nucleotides: TGCGCCAGCAGCCAGGGACAGGGTCTAACCTACGAGCAGTACTTC. This translates into CASSQGQGLTYEQYF.

J is TRBJ2-1 and V is TRBV3-1; the D gene is possibly TRBD1 (5 bases). This CDR3 contains 15 residues. The germline V and J ends were trimmed by 2 bases and 6 bases, with 14 bases remaining between them. From germline, CDR1 is LGHDT and CDR2 YNNKEL (reference sequence). CDR3 residues: CASSQLGARLNEQFF. In nucleotides, the CDR3 is TGTGCCAGCAGCCAATTAGGGGCTCGTCTCAATGAGCAGTTCTTC.

The chain uses TRBV30 and TRBJ2-7; perhaps TRBD1 as D (6 bases). Germline V gene sequence: CDR1 GTSNPN, CDR2 SVGIG (reference sequence). The CDR3 contains 12 residues. V lost 1 base, J lost 6 bases, and 10 bases lay in between. The CDR3 spells CAWSARQAEQYF. In DNA form, the CDR3 reads TGTGCCTGGAGTGCACGACAGGCCGAGCAGTACTTC.

CDR3 loop: CASSRRTGDYGYTF. The CDR3 DNA reads TGTGCCAGCAGTCGTCGGACAGGGGACTATGGCTACACCTTC. The gene calls are TRBV12-3 or TRBV12-4 and TRBJ1-2, with 9 bases identical to TRBD1. The CDR3 consists of 14 residues. V lost 5 bases and J lost 3; bases outside the gene matches: 4.

V is TRBV12-3 or TRBV12-4 and J is TRBJ1-1; D call uncertain. Trimming left V 5 bases short and J 1 base short, with 17 bases between. The length of the CDR3 is 16 residues. The DNA for the CDR3 is TGTGCCAGCAGTCGAACCTGGGCCATCGAGAACACTGAAGCTTTCTTT. It encodes CASSRTWAIENTEAFF.

The chain links TRBV5-4 to TRBJ1-2; 7 bases are a match to TRBD1. With 4 bases clipped from V and 2 bases from J, the junction kept 5 bases outside the gene matches. The CDR3 totals 14 residues. CDR1 and CDR2 (germline): SGHNT, YYREEE (reference sequence). DNA for the CDR3: TGTGCCAGCAGCCTATCAGGGGGGAACTATGGCTACACCTTC. Protein sequence: CASSLSGGNYGYTF.

The chain has TRBV30 and TRBJ1-1, with a tentative D call TRBD1 (5 bases). Germline loops: CDR1 GTSNPN, CDR2 SVGIG (reference sequence). This CDR3 comprises 16 residues. The ends were cut back, 5 bases at V and 4 bases at J, with 23 bases in the middle. As DNA, the CDR3 is TGTGCCTGGCGGACCCTTGCGGGGCTGGGGGGCACTGAAGCTTTCTTT. This sequence encodes CAWRTLAGLGGTEAFF.

The V call is TRBV2, the J call TRBJ2-7, with D tentatively TRBD1 (6 bases). Germline V gene lookup returns CDR1 SNHLY and CDR2 FYNNEI. The CDR3 contains 16 residues. Trimming removed 2 bases at V and 2 bases at J, with 16 bases between. The CDR3 nucleotides are TGTGCCAGCAGTGAATTAGGGGGACCGACTCCCTACGAGCAGTACTTC. Translation gives CASSELGGPTPYEQYF. Full variable domain (missing parts from reference TRBV2 and TRBJ2-7): EPEVTQTPSHQVTQMGQEVILRCVPISNHLYFYWYRQILGQKVEFLVSFYNNEISEKSEIFDDQFSVERPDGSNFTLKIRSTKLEDSAMYFCASSELGGPTPYEQYFGPGTRLTVT.